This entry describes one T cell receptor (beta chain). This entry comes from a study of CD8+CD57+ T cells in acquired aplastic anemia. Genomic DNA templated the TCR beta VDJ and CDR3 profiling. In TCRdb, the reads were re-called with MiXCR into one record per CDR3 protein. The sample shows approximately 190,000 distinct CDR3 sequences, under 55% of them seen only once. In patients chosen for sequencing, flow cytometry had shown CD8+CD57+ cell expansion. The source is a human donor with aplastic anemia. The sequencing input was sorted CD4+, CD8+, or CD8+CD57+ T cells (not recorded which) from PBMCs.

The CDR3 coding sequence is TGTGCCAGCAGCCCCGGAAAGGTCGCCTACGAGCAGTACTTC. Translating it yields CASSPGKVAYEQYF. The chain combines TRBV5-4 with TRBJ2-7; D call uncertain. Between the trimmed V and J ends, which lost 4 bases and 2 bases, there was a span of 13 bases. Germline loops: CDR1 SGHNT, CDR2 YYREEE (reference sequence). This CDR3 comprises 14 residues.